This T cell receptor (beta chain) came from a study of identical twins. The CDR3 has 14 residues. The germline gives CDR1 MDHEN, CDR2 SYDVKM. The V end was cut by 2 bases, the J end by 10 bases, with 15 bases between. TCRdb reanalysed the 5' RACE reads using MiXCR and keeps one entry per CDR3 protein. The data contain fewer than 250,000 distinct CDR3 sequences, 6% to 8.5% of them seen just once; the ten biggest clones take up roughly 5%. The same sample was also studied in work on yellow fever vaccine responses in identical twins.

This TCR was sampled from a woman aged 18-35 years in good health. The chain combines TRBV28 with TRBJ2-1; tentative D call: TRBD2 (6 bases). The sequenced sample was CD8+ T cells sorted from blood. This CDR3 is CASSLTGLHSEQFF. The CDR3 nucleotides read TGTGCCAGCAGTTTAACGGGACTGCATAGCGAGCAGTTCTTC.